What follows are 23 T cell receptor beta chains derived from one specimen sequenced in a study of blood T cell repertoires in COVID-19. Measured with immunoSEQ multiplex PCR; TCRdb has only the in-frame clones, and not every one. The sample has roughly 120,000 clones; roughly 83% are singletons. Sequencing was done on a sample of peripheral blood. The receptors were gathered from a human donor in a cohort sampled during active COVID-19.

The CDR3 bases are TGTGCCAGCTCACCACCGGGGGCCTACACTGAAGCTTTCTTT. Translated: CASSPPGAYTEAFF. The chain joins TRBV18 to TRBJ1-1; a possible D gene is TRBD1 (6 bases). Trimming took off 0 bases at V and 3 bases at J, with 8 bases between the two ends. This CDR3 has 14 amino acids. Germline V CDR1 and CDR2: KGHSH, LQKENI.

The CDR3 sequence is CASRDRGPVEQYF. In DNA, the CDR3 is TGTGCCAGCAGAGACAGGGGGCCTGTCGAGCAGTACTTC. The V gene is TRBV6-5, the J gene TRBJ2-7; 10 nucleotides match TRBD1. J gave up 6 bases and V 6 bases, and 5 bases lay outside the gene matches. Germline V gene lookup returns CDR1 MNHEY and CDR2 SVGAGI. CDR3 size: 13 residues.

This chain joins TRBV20-1 and TRBJ2-7; the match to TRBD2 covers 9 bases. Trimming took 3 bases from V and 4 from J; bases not matched to a gene: 13. CDR3 length: 16 residues. Germline loops: CDR1 DFQATT, CDR2 SNEGSKA (reference sequence). The CDR3 region is CSASRSGRKLPYEQYF. CDR3 sequence (DNA): TGCAGTGCTAGTCGGAGCGGGAGGAAATTGCCTTACGAGCAGTACTTC.

This clone was observed a single time. This rearrangement joins TRBV7-9 to TRBJ1-1; D is perhaps TRBD1 (6 bases). The CDR3 length is 14 residues. Germline loops: CDR1 SEHNR, CDR2 FQNEAQ (reference sequence). Trimming shortened V by 2 bases and J by 11 bases, and 18 bases separated the two germline ends. The DNA of the CDR3 is TGTGCCAGCAGCTTATTGATAATTGGGGGCGTTGCTTTCTTT. This codes for CASSLLIIGGVAFF.

The chain employs TRBV29-1 and TRBJ2-5; 7 nucleotides line up with TRBD2. Germline assignment: CDR1 SQVTM and CDR2 ANQGSEA. This CDR3 spans 12 amino acids. Trimming took 0 bases from V and 7 from J; bases not matched to a gene: 2. The CDR3 bases are TGCAGCGTTGAAGATGGGGGGGGGACCCAGTACTTC. Translation: CSVEDGGGTQYF.

The J gene is TRBJ2-3, the V gene TRBV28; 8 bases are shared with TRBD2. Germline loops: CDR1 MDHEN, CDR2 SYDVKM. The CDR3 is made up of 14 amino acids. The ends lost 10 bases at V and 2 bases at J; junction bases unmatched: 8. The DNA of the CDR3 is TGTGCCACCAAGAAGGGACTAGTCACAGATACGCAGTATTTT. Protein product: CATKKGLVTDTQYF. The entire variable domain, with the rest obtained from reference TRBV28 and TRBJ2-3, is as follows: DVKVTQSSRYLVKRTGEKVFLECVQDMDHENMFWYRQDPGLGLRLIYFSYDVKMKEKGDIPEGYSVSREKKERFSLILESASTNQTSMYLCATKKGLVTDTQYFGPGTRLTVL.

The rearrangement joins TRBV30 to TRBJ1-4, with no clear D. CDR3 length: 13 residues. Germline CDR1 GTSNPN, CDR2 SVGIG (reference sequence). Trimming removed 7 bases from V and 8 bases from J, with 17 bases in between. The DNA for the CDR3 is TGTGCCTCGAGCCGGGGTAATGACGAAAAACTGTTTTTT. Amino acids: CASSRGNDEKLFF.

This clone turned up a few times. V and J are TRBV28 and TRBJ2-1; 13 bases line up with TRBD2. Germline V gives CDR1 MDHEN, CDR2 SYDVKM. V trimming: 10 bases; J trimming: 13 bases; junction bases outside the gene matches: 37. The CDR3 covers 22 residues. The CDR3 loop is CATSTPLAGGLVRAAMSRSQFF. DNA of the CDR3: TGTGCCACCAGCACCCCACTAGCGGGAGGGTTGGTGCGGGCCGCAATGAGTAGGAGTCAGTTCTTC.

This chain joins TRBV5-1 and TRBJ1-1; the match to TRBD1 covers 9 bases. With V trimmed by 4 bases and J by 0 bases, 7 bases remained unmatched. This CDR3 has 16 amino acids. The germline gives CDR1 SGHRS, CDR2 YFSETQ. CDR3: CASSEGQGRVNTEAFF. In nucleotides, the CDR3 is TGCGCCAGCAGCGAGGGACAGGGAAGGGTGAACACTGAAGCTTTCTTT.

The rearrangement links TRBV6-6 to TRBJ2-7; 10 bases are a match to TRBD2. The CDR3 runs to 14 residues. The V segment lost 7 bases and the J segment 4 bases; nucleotides outside the gene matches: 7. CDR1 MNHNY and CDR2 SVGAGI come from the germline V gene (reference sequence). CDR3 in DNA: TGTGCCAGCAAAACTAGCGGGACTTTATACGAGCAGTACTTC. This sequence encodes CASKTSGTLYEQYF.

With regard to this clone: This specimen includes other DNA sequences encoding the same CDR3. The chain joins TRBV30 to TRBJ2-3; TRBD2 agrees at 11 bases. Germline CDR1 reads GTSNPN; CDR2 reads SVGIG (reference sequence). The junction had 0 bases not matched to a gene; V was cut back by 3 bases and J by 1 base. The CDR3 is 14 residues long. CDR3 DNA: TGTGCCTGGAGACTAGCGGGAGGCACAGATACGCAGTATTTT. Translated: CAWRLAGGTDTQYF.

The rearrangement links TRBV18 to TRBJ1-1, with D perhaps matching TRBD1 (5 bases). The germline V and J ends were trimmed by 5 bases and 0 bases, with 16 bases remaining between them. This CDR3 region has 16 residues. Per germline, CDR1 KGHSH and CDR2 LQKENI. The CDR3 region has the DNA TGTGCCAGCTCAGTCTCTATAGGGGCGCTGAACACTGAAGCTTTCTTT. Encoded protein: CASSVSIGALNTEAFF.

This chain links TRBV7-2 with TRBJ2-1; TRBD2 might be the D (6 bases). This CDR3 comprises 14 residues. CDR1 is SGHTA and CDR2 is FQGNSA in the germline V gene. Trimming pared 2 bases from V and 8 bases from J, leaving 13 bases between. The CDR3 sequence is CASSLRLGYHEQFF. In DNA form, the CDR3 reads TGTGCCAGCAGCTTAAGACTAGGGTACCATGAGCAGTTCTTC.

CDR3 residues: CASSYRTVNTEAFF. CDR3 in DNA: TGTGCCAGCAGCTACAGGACAGTTAACACTGAAGCTTTCTTT. V and J are TRBV7-2 and TRBJ1-1; maybe TRBD1 (6 bases). V lost 4 bases to trimming and J lost 2 bases, with 11 bases between them. CDR3 length equals 14 residues. The germline gives CDR1 SGHTA, CDR2 FQGNSA.

This chain connects TRBV11-2 to TRBJ2-5, with 13 bases aligning to TRBD2. Germline assignment: CDR1 SGHAT and CDR2 FQNNGV. CDR3 length: 18 amino acids. The J segment lost 2 bases and the V segment lost 3 bases, leaving 9 bases of the junction unmatched. CDR3 region: CASSLGLAGLLSQETQYF. DNA of the CDR3: TGTGCCAGCAGCTTGGGACTAGCGGGACTCCTATCTCAAGAGACCCAGTACTTC.

Only one count was recorded for this clone. This chain connects TRBV19 to TRBJ2-3, with 7 bases lining up with TRBD2. The germline V gene encodes CDR1 LNHDA and CDR2 SQIVND (reference sequence). V was pared by 3 bases and J by 11 bases, with 8 bases of the junction left unmatched. This CDR3 has 13 residues. The CDR3 DNA reads TGTGCCAGTAGTATGGGTAGCGGCGGGGGGCAGTATTTT. This encodes CASSMGSGGGQYF.

The rearrangement joins TRBV10-2 to TRBJ2-2; 10 nucleotides line up with TRBD2. This CDR3 is 16 amino acids long. The V gene's germline CDR1 is WSHSY and CDR2 SAAADI. Trimming took 4 bases from V and 0 from J; bases not matched to a gene: 2. CDR3 loop: CASSAGLAANTGELFF. The CDR3 region has the DNA TGCGCCAGCAGTGCAGGACTAGCGGCGAACACCGGGGAGCTGTTTTTT.

This rearrangement joins TRBV19 to TRBJ1-2; TRBD1 matches at 9 bases. The CDR3 runs to 16 residues. Germline V gene sequence: CDR1 LNHDA, CDR2 SQIVND (reference sequence). The junction had 9 bases not matched to a gene; V was cut back by 6 bases and J by 1 base. CDR3 nucleotide sequence: TGTGCCAGTAGATTACCCGGGACAGGGATTAACTATGGCTACACCTTC. As protein: CASRLPGTGINYGYTF. Based on the CDR3 plus reference TRBV19 and TRBJ1-2, the full variable domain is DGGITQSPKYLFRKEGQNVTLSCEQNLNHDAMYWYRQDPGQGLRLIYYSQIVNDFQKGDIAEGYSVSREKKESFPLTVTSAQKNPTAFYLCASRLPGTGINYGYTFGSGTRLTVV.

This clone was found once. The chain links TRBV6-2 or TRBV6-3 to TRBJ2-2; D perhaps matches TRBD1 (6 bases). Germline V gives CDR1 MNHEY, CDR2 SVGEGT. There are 15 residues in the CDR3. The V and J ends lost 2 bases and 4 bases respectively, with 11 bases between them. The CDR3 loop reads CASSYGSGATGELFF. The CDR3 bases are TGTGCCAGCAGTTACGGGTCAGGGGCCACCGGGGAGCTGTTTTTT.

The genes are TRBV19 and TRBJ1-2, with 9 bases that match TRBD1. This CDR3 has 14 residues. With V trimmed by 10 bases and J by 6 bases, 12 bases remained unmatched. Per germline, CDR1 LNHDA and CDR2 SQIVND (reference sequence). CDR3 amino acids: CATIGWGQGDGYTF. The CDR3 DNA is TGTGCCACAATCGGTTGGGGACAGGGAGATGGCTACACCTTC.

This clone was recorded a few times. The V call is TRBV4-2, the J call TRBJ2-7; perhaps TRBD2 as D (5 bases). CDR3 length: 15 residues. The V end lost 3 bases, the J end lost 0 bases, and 12 bases lay between the germline ends. Germline V lookup: CDR1 LGHNA, CDR2 YNFKEQ. The CDR3 DNA is TGTGCCAGCAGCCATAGCCTAGCAGCCTCCTACGAGCAGTACTTC. It is translated as CASSHSLAASYEQYF.

The chain's CDR3 is CASSHGTGSGANVLTF. The CDR3 DNA reads TGTGCCAGCAGCCATGGGACAGGGAGTGGGGCCAACGTCCTGACTTTC. This chain connects TRBV28 to TRBJ2-6; 9 nucleotides agree with TRBD1. CDR3 length: 16 amino acids. The germline gives CDR1 MDHEN, CDR2 SYDVKM. The V segment lost 6 bases and the J segment 3 bases; nucleotides outside the gene matches: 6.

This clone was observed a single time. This rearrangement joins TRBV2 to TRBJ2-7; D is perhaps TRBD2 (6 bases). The V and J ends lost 5 bases and 9 bases respectively, with 17 bases between them. Germline values: CDR1 SNHLY, CDR2 FYNNEI. The CDR3 totals 13 residues. The CDR3 reads CASSPLSPAGQYF. CDR3 DNA sequence: TGTGCCAGCAGTCCTCTTTCCCCAGCGGGGCAGTACTTC.